This T cell receptor beta chain was sequenced in a study of T cells after yellow fever vaccination. CDR1 and CDR2 (germline): DFQATT, SNEGSKA (reference sequence). Trimming cost V 3 bases and J 4 bases; bases outside gene matches: 4. This CDR3 comprises 15 residues. This clonotype was found many times. Template switching with 5'RACE generated the TCR cDNA and added a universal primer site and UMIs. From the 5' RACE reads, TCRdb called clonotypes with MiXCR, one entry per CDR3 protein. The sample yields some 150,000 distinct CDR3 sequences, about 10% seen once. The source of this sequence is a man in his late teens or twenties who received the YFV17D yellow fever vaccine. This chain links TRBV20-1 with TRBJ2-1; 12 nucleotides match TRBD2. The input for sequencing was CD8+ T cells sorted from PBMCs, taken 15 days after the yellow fever booster vaccination. The CDR3 is CSASAGTSGYNEQFF. Here the CDR3 DNA reads TGCAGTGCTAGTGCCGGGACTAGCGGGTACAATGAGCAGTTCTTC.